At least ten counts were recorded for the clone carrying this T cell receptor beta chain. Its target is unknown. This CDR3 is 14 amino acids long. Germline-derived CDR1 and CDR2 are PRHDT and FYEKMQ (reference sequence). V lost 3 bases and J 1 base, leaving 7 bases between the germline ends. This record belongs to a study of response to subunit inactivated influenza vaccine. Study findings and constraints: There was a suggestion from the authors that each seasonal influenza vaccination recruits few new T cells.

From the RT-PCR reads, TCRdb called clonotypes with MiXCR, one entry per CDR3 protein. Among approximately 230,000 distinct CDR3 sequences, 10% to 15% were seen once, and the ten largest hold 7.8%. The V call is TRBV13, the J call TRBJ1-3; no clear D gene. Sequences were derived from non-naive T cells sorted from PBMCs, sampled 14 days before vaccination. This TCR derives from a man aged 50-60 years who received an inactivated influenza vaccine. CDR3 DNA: TGTGCCAGCAGCTTGAGTCAGTCTGGAAACACCATATATTTT. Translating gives CASSLSQSGNTIYF.